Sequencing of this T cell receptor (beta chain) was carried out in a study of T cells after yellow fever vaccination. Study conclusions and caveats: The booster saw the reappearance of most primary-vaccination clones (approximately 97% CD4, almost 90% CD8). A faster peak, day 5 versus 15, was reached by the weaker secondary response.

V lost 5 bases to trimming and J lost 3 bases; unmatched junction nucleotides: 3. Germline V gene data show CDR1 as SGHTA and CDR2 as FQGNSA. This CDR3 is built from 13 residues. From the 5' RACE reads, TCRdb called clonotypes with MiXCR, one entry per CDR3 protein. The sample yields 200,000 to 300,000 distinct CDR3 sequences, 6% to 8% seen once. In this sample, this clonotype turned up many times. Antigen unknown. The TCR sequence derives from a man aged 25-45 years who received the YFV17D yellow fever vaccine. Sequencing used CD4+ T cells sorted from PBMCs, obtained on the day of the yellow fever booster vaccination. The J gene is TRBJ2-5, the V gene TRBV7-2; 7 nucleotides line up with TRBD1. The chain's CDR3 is CASSRGTEETQYF. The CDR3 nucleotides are TGTGCCAGCAGCCGTGGGACAGAAGAGACCCAGTACTTC.